This T cell receptor (beta chain) was sequenced during a study of blood T cell repertoires in COVID-19. Study-level information: Acute and convalescent COVID-19 samples came from the United States, Italy and Spain. Sources were T cells, B-cell-depleted T cells, or PBMCs; the material itself was cDNA or gDNA.

V lost 6 bases to trimming and J lost 3 bases, with 11 bases between them. The CDR3 is made up of 13 amino acids. Seattle participants joined during active infection and were tracked over time. Method: immunoSEQ multiplex PCR; TCRdb's copy keeps in-frame clones and lacks some. This sample yields fewer than 200,000 clones, of which approximately 80% are seen a single time; about 11% belongs to the top ten. Sequencing was done on a sample of peripheral blood. The TCR sequence derives from a middle-aged woman with COVID-19, enrolled during active disease. The chain employs TRBV12-3 or TRBV12-4 and TRBJ2-5, with D unclear. In DNA, the CDR3 is TGTGCCAGCAGGGAATCGGGTGAAGAGACCCAGTACTTC. This translates into CASRESGEETQYF.